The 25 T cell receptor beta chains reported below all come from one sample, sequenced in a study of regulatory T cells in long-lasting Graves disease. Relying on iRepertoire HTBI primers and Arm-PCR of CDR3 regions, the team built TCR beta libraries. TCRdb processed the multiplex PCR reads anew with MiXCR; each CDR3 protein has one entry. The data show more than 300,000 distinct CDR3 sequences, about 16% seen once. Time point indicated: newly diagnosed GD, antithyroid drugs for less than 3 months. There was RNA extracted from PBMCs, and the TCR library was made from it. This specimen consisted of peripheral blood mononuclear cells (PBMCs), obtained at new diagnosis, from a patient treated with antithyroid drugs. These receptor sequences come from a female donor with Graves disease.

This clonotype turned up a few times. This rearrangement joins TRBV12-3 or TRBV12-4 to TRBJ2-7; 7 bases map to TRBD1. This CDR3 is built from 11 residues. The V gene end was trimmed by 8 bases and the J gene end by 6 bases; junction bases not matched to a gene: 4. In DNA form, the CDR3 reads TGTGCCAGCCGCACAGGGGTCGAGCAGTACTTC. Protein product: CASRTGVEQYF.

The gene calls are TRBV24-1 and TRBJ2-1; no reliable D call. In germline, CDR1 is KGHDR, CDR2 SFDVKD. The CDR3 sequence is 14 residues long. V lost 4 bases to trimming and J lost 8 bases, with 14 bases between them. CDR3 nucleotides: TGTGCCACCAGTGAAACGAGAGGATACGATGAGCAGTTCTTC. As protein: CATSETRGYDEQFF.

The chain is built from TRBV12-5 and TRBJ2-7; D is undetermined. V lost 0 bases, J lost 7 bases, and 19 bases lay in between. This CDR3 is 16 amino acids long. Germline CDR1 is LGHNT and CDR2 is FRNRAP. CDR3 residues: CASGLVLGESSSEQYF. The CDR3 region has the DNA TGTGCTAGTGGTTTGGTACTCGGAGAGTCTTCATCGGAGCAGTACTTC. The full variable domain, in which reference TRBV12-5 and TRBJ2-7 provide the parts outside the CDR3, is DARVTQTPRHKVTEMGQEVTMRCQPILGHNTVFWYRQTMMQGLELLAYFRNRAPLDDSGMPKDRFSAEMPDATLATLKIQPSEPRDSAVYFCASGLVLGESSSEQYFGPGTRLTVT.

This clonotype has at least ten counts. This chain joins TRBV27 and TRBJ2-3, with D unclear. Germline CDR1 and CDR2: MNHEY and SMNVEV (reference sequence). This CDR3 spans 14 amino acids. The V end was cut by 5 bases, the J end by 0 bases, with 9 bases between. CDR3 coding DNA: TGTGCCAGCAGTAACGCCGGGAGCACAGATACGCAGTATTTT. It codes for CASSNAGSTDTQYF.

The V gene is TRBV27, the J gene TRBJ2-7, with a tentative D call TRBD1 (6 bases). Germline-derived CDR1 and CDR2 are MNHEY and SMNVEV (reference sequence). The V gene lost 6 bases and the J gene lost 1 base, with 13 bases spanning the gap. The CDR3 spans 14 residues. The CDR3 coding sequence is TGTGCCAGCAGACCAGGGGCAGTTTCCTACGAGCAGTACTTC. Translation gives CASRPGAVSYEQYF.

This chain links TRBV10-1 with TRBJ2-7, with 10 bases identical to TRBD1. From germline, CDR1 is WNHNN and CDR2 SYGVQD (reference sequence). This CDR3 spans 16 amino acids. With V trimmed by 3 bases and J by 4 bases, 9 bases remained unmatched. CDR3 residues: CASSDSRTGGQYEQYF. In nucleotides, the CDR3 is TGCGCCAGCAGTGACTCAAGGACAGGGGGGCAATACGAGCAGTACTTC.

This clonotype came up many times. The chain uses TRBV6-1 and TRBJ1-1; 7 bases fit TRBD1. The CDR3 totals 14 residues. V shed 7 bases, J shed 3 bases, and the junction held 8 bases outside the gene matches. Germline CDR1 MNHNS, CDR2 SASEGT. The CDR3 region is CASILPGGDTEAFF. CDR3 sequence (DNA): TGTGCCAGCATCCTTCCAGGGGGGGACACTGAAGCTTTCTTT.

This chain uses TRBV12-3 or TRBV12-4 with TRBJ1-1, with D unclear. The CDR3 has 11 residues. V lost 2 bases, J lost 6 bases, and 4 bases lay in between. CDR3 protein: CASSLKAEAFF. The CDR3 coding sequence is TGTGCCAGCAGTTTAAAGGCTGAAGCTTTCTTT.

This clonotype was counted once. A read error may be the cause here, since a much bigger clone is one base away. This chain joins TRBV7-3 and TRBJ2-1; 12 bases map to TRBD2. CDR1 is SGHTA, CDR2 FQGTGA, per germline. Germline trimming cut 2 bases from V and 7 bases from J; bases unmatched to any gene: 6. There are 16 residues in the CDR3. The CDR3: CASSLGLAGGLNEQFF. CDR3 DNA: TGTGCCAGCAGCTTAGGGCTAGCGGGAGGGCTGAATGAGCAGTTCTTC.

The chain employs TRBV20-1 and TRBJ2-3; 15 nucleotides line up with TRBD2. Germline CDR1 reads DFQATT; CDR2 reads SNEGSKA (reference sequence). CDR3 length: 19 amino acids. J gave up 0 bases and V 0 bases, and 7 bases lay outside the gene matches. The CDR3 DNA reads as TGCAGTGCTAGAGATTTTTCGGGACTAGCGGGAGGTAGCACAGATACGCAGTATTTT. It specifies CSARDFSGLAGGSTDTQYF.

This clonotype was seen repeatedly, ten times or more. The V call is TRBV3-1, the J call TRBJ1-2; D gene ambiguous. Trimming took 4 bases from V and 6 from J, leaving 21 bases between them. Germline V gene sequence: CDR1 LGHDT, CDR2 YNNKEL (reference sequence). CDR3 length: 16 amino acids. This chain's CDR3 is CASSPVPDGEVDGYTF. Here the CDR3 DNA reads TGTGCCAGCAGCCCCGTTCCGGACGGGGAGGTTGATGGCTACACCTTC.

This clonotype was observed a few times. The CDR3: CASSSPSTYEQYF. CDR3 nucleotide sequence: TGTGCCAGCAGTTCGCCCTCCACCTACGAGCAGTACTTC. The chain carries TRBV6-2 or TRBV6-3 and TRBJ2-7, with D unclear. Trimming shortened V by 4 bases and J by 2 bases, and 9 bases separated the two germline ends. CDR3 size: 13 residues. Germline V gene lookup returns CDR1 MNHEY and CDR2 SVGEGT.

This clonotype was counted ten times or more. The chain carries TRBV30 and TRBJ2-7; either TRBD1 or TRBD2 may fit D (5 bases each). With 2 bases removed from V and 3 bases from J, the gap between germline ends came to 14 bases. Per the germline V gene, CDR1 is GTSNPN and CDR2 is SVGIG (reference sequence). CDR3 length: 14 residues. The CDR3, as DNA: TGTGCCTGGAGTCACGGGGCCCAACTCTACGAGCAGTACTTC. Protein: CAWSHGAQLYEQYF.

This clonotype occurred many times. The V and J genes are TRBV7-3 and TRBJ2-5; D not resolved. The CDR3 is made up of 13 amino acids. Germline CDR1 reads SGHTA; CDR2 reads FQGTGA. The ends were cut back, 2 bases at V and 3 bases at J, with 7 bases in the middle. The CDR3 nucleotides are TGTGCCAGCAGCTTATCCCGAGAAGAGACCCAGTACTTC. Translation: CASSLSREETQYF.

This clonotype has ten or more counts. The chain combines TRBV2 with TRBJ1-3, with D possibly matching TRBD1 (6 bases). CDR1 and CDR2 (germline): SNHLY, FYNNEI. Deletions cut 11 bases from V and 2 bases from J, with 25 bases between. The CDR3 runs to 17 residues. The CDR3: CASHGGGLSPTGNTIYF. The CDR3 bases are TGTGCCTCACACGGAGGGGGACTCTCTCCCACTGGAAACACCATATATTTT.

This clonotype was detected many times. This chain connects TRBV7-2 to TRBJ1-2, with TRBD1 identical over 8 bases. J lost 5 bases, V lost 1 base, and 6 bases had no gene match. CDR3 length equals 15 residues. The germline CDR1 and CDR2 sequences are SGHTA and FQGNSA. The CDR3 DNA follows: TGTGCCAGCAGCTTAGATGGCAGGGGGCCATATGGCTACACCTTC. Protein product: CASSLDGRGPYGYTF.

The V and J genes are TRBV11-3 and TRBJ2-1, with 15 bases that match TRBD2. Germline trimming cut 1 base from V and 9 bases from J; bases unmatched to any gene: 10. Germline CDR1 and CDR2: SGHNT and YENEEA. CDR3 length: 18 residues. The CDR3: CASSLVPRTSGRVGEQFF. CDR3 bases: TGTGCCAGCAGCTTAGTACCAAGGACTAGCGGGAGGGTAGGTGAGCAGTTCTTC.

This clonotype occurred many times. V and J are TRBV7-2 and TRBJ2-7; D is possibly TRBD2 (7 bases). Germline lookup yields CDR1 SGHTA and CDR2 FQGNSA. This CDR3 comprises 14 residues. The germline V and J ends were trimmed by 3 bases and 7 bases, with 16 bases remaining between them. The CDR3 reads CASSFGGPRGEQYF. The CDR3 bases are TGTGCCAGCAGCTTCGGGGGGCCACGGGGGGAGCAGTACTTC.

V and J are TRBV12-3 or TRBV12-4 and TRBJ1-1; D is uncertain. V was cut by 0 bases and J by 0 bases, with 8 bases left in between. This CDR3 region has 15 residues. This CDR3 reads CASSLAGSMNTEAFF. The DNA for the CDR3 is TGTGCCAGCAGTTTAGCAGGCAGCATGAACACTGAAGCTTTCTTT.

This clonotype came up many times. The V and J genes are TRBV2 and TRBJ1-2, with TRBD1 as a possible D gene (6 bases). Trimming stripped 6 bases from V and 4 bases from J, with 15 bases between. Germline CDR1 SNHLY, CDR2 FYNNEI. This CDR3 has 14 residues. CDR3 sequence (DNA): TGTGCCAGCAGCGTGGACAGTGCCACCTATGGCTACACCTTC. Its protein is CASSVDSATYGYTF.

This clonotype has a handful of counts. The CDR3 nucleotides read TGTGCCAGTAGTATGATGTCTGGCGGGACATCCAATGAGCAGTTCTTC. This codes for CASSMMSGGTSNEQFF. This chain links TRBV19 with TRBJ2-1, with D perhaps given as TRBD1 or TRBD2 (6 bases each). Trimming pared 3 bases from V and 6 bases from J, leaving 18 bases between. The CDR3 extends over 16 amino acids. Germline CDR1 and CDR2: LNHDA and SQIVND (reference sequence).

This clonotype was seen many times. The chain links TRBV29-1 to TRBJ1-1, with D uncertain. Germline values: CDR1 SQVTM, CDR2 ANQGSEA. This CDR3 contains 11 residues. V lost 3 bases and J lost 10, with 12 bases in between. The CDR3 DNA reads TGCAGCGTTGACCCTGACCGGGCAGCTTTCTTT. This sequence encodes CSVDPDRAAFF.

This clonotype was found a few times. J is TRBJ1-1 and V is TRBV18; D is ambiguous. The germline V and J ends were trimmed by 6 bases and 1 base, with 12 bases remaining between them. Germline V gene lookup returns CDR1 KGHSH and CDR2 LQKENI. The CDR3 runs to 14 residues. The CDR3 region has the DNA TGTGCCAGCTCCCTAGAGCGTCGGAACACTGAAGCTTTCTTT. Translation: CASSLERRNTEAFF.

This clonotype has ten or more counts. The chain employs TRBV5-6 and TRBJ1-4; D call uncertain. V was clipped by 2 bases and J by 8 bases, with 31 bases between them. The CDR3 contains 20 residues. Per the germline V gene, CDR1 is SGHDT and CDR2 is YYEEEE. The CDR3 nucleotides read TGTGCCAGCAGCTTCTACGACCCGGCTCAGGAGGGAGGGTTAGTCGAAAAACTGTTTTTT. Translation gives CASSFYDPAQEGGLVEKLFF.

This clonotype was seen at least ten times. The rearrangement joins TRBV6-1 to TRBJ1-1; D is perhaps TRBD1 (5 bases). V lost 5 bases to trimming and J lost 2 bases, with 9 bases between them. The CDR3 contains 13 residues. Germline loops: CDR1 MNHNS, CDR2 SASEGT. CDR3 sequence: CASSPRDNTEAFF. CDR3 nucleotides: TGTGCCAGCAGTCCCCGGGACAACACTGAAGCTTTCTTT.